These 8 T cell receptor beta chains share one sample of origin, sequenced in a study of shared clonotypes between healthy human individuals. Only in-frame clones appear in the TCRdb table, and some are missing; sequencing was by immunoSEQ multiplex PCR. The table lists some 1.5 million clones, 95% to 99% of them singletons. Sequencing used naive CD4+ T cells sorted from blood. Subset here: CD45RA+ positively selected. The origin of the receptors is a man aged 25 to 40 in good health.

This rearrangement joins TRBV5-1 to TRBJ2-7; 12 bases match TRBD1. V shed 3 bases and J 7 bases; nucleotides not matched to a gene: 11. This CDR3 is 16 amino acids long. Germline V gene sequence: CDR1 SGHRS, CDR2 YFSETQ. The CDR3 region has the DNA TGCGCCAGCAGCTCATCCACCGGGACAGGGGGCCGGGAGCAGTACTTC. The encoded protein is CASSSSTGTGGREQYF.

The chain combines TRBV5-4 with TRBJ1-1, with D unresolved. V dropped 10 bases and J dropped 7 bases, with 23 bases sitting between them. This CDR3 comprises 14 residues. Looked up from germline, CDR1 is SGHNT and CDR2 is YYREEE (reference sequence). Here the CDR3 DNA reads TGTGCCGGATCTTCGGACGTACTCATTGGTGAAGCTTTCTTT. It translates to CAGSSDVLIGEAFF. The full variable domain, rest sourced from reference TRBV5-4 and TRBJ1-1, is ETGVTQSPTHLIKTRGQQVTLRCSSQSGHNTVSWYQQALGQGPQFIFQYYREEENGRGNFPPRFSGLQFPNYSSELNVNALELDDSALYLCAGSSDVLIGEAFFGQGTRLTVV.

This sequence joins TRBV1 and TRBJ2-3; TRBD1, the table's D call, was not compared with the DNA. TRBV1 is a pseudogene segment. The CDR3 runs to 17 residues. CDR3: CTSSPFDAGTGPDTQYF. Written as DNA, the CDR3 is TGCACCAGCAGCCCGTTCGACGCCGGGACAGGCCCAGATACGCAGTATTTT.

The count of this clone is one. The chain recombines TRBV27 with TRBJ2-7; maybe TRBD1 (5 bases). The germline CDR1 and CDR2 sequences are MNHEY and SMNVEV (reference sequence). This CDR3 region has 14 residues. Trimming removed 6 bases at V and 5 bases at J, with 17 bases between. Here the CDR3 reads CASSPAGFGNEQYF. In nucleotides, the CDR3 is TGTGCCAGCAGCCCAGCAGGGTTCGGTAACGAGCAGTACTTC.

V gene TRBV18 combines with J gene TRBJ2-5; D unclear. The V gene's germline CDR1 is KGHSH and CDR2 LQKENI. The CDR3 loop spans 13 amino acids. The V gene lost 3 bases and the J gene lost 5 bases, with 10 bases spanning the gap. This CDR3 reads CASSPLWDETQYF. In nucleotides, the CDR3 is TGTGCCAGCTCACCTCTCTGGGATGAGACCCAGTACTTC.

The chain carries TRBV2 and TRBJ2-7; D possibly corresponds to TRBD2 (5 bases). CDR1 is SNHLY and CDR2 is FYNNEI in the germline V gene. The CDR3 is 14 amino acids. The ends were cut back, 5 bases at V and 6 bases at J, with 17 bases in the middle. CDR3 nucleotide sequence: TGTGCCAGCAGTCCACTAACTGCCCGGGGCGAGCAGTACTTC. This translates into CASSPLTARGEQYF.

CDR3 sequence (DNA): TGTGCCAGCAGTCCAAAGACAGATGGCTACACCTTC. Protein product: CASSPKTDGYTF. This chain joins TRBV6-1 and TRBJ1-2; D is perhaps TRBD1 (5 bases). Looked up from germline, CDR1 is MNHNS and CDR2 is SASEGT. This CDR3 spans 12 amino acids. Trimming left V 5 bases short and J 6 bases short, with 10 bases between.

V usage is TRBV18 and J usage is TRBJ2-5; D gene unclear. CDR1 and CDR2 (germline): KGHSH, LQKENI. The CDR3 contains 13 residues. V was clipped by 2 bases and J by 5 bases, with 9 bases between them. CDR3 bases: TGTGCCAGCTCACCATTAGTTGGTGAGACCCAGTACTTC. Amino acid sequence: CASSPLVGETQYF.